Shown below are 25 T cell receptor beta chains from a single sample sequenced in a study of siplizumab effects on memory and regulatory T cells. TCRdb's table, derived via immunoSEQ multiplex PCR, lists solely in-frame clones and lacks some. In the table there are 95,000 to 130,000 clones, around 94% of which are singletons. Sample: non-Treg CD4+ T cells sorted from blood. These TCRs come from a human donor in good health.

The chain recombines TRBV5-6 with TRBJ2-3, with a weak D call TRBD2 (6 bases). Trimming stripped 4 bases from V and 3 bases from J, with 24 bases between. Germline values: CDR1 SGHDT, CDR2 YYEEEE. The CDR3 extends over 18 amino acids. The CDR3 region is CASSLPYNSGPRTDTQYF. The CDR3 DNA is TGTGCCAGCAGCCTGCCTTATAATAGCGGACCGAGGACAGATACGCAGTATTTT. Supplemented by reference TRBV5-6 and TRBJ2-3, the full variable domain reads DAGVTQSPTHLIKTRGQQVTLRCSPKSGHDTVSWYQQALGQGPQFIFQYYEEEERQRGNFPDRFSGHQFPNYSSELNVNALLLGDSALYLCASSLPYNSGPRTDTQYFGPGTRLTVL.

The chain combines TRBV5-4 with TRBJ2-7; the D is unclear. Germline CDR1 SGHNT, CDR2 YYREEE (reference sequence). The CDR3 sequence is 13 residues long. V shed 4 bases and J shed 5 bases, with 13 bases lying between them. This chain's CDR3 is CASSARVADEQYF. DNA of the CDR3: TGTGCCAGCAGCGCAAGGGTGGCGGACGAGCAGTACTTC.

The rearrangement joins TRBV4-2 to TRBJ1-4, with 9 bases matching TRBD1. Germline V gene sequence: CDR1 LGHNA, CDR2 YNFKEQ. This CDR3 has 21 amino acids. Trimming at V came to 3 bases and at J to 4 bases, leaving 21 bases not matched to a gene. Here the CDR3 reads CASSQGDRAVSRGSGNEKLFF. DNA of the CDR3: TGTGCCAGCAGCCAGGGGGACAGGGCAGTATCGAGGGGGTCGGGTAATGAAAAACTGTTTTTT.

The rearrangement links TRBV27 to TRBJ2-3; possibly TRBD2 for D (5 bases). The CDR3 has 14 residues. Trimming left V 2 bases short and J 4 bases short, with 10 bases between. Per germline, CDR1 MNHEY and CDR2 SMNVEV (reference sequence). The CDR3 coding sequence is TGTGCCAGCAGTTTAGGAGGTTCTGCAGATACGCAGTATTTT. It yields the protein CASSLGGSADTQYF.

The chain joins TRBV4-2 to TRBJ1-6; 7 nucleotides match TRBD1. V trimming: 4 bases; J trimming: 5 bases; junction bases outside the gene matches: 8. CDR3 length equals 16 residues. Germline values: CDR1 LGHNA, CDR2 YNFKEQ. The CDR3 protein is CASSPSGGVDNSPLHF. In DNA form, the CDR3 reads TGTGCCAGCAGCCCATCAGGGGGGGTCGATAATTCACCCCTCCACTTT.

The count of this clone is one. The rearrangement links TRBV29-1 to TRBJ2-7; D call uncertain. This CDR3 comprises 11 residues. CDR1 and CDR2 (germline): SQVTM, ANQGSEA. The V gene lost 7 bases and the J gene lost 9 bases, with 16 bases spanning the gap. The CDR3 DNA reads TGCAGCGCAACTCACCGGAGCCTGCAGTACTTC. Amino acids: CSATHRSLQYF.

The V gene is TRBV5-4, the J gene TRBJ1-5; D gene unclear. The V end lost 0 bases, the J end lost 2 bases, and 3 bases lay between the germline ends. CDR3 size: 13 residues. Germline CDR1 reads SGHNT; CDR2 reads YYREEE (reference sequence). The CDR3 region is CASSLDGNQPQHF. The CDR3 region has the DNA TGTGCCAGCAGCTTGGACGGCAATCAGCCCCAGCATTTT.

The chain combines TRBV19 with TRBJ2-1; D is possibly TRBD2 (5 bases). V was cut by 5 bases and J by 6 bases, with 14 bases left in between. Germline values: CDR1 LNHDA, CDR2 SQIVND (reference sequence). This CDR3 has 14 residues. Here the CDR3 reads CASSARRTSNEQFF. In DNA form, the CDR3 reads TGTGCCAGTAGTGCCCGAAGAACTAGCAATGAGCAGTTCTTC.

This clone occurred a few times. The chain combines TRBV27 with TRBJ1-1, with D maybe TRBD1 (5 bases). The germline V gene encodes CDR1 MNHEY and CDR2 SMNVEV (reference sequence). V lost 4 bases and J 1 base, leaving 13 bases between the germline ends. This CDR3 has 15 amino acids. CDR3 loop: CASSSWGGANTEAFF. DNA of the CDR3: TGTGCCAGCAGTTCGTGGGGCGGAGCGAACACTGAAGCTTTCTTT.

The chain has TRBV20-1 and TRBJ2-7; D is ambiguous. The CDR3 extends over 11 amino acids. CDR1 is DFQATT, CDR2 SNEGSKA, per germline (reference sequence). V was shortened by 0 bases and J by 6 bases, with 6 bases between the two germline ends. The DNA of the CDR3 is TGCAGTGCTAGAGACTTAGGCGAGCAGTACTTC. Amino acid sequence: CSARDLGEQYF.

This chain uses TRBV28 with TRBJ2-3; tentatively, D is TRBD1 or TRBD2 (5 bases each). The CDR3 is made up of 12 amino acids. Per germline, CDR1 MDHEN and CDR2 SYDVKM. With 11 bases removed from V and 2 bases from J, the gap between germline ends came to 11 bases. The CDR3 reads CASQGDTDTQYF. CDR3 coding DNA: TGTGCCTCCCAGGGAGACACAGATACGCAGTATTTT.

The chain recombines TRBV7-9 with TRBJ1-3; possibly TRBD1 for D (5 bases). This CDR3 is 16 amino acids long. Germline loops: CDR1 SEHNR, CDR2 FQNEAQ (reference sequence). Trimming took 5 bases from V and 4 from J, leaving 18 bases between them. The DNA for the CDR3 is TGTGCCAGCAGCCAAGGACACCCCAGAAAGGGAAACACCATATATTTT. Its protein is CASSQGHPRKGNTIYF.

This sequence joins TRBV6-5 and TRBJ1-2; 8 positions match TRBD1. Germline V CDR1 and CDR2: MNHEY, SVGAGI. The CDR3 is 15 residues long. V dropped 0 bases and J dropped 5; count of bases not matched to a gene: 5. DNA of the CDR3: TGTGCCAGCAGTTACTCTGGCAGGGGGCTGTATGGCTACACCTTC. Its protein is CASSYSGRGLYGYTF.

Only one count was recorded for this clone. The V call is TRBV29-1, the J call TRBJ1-1; the D is unclear. Between the trimmed V and J ends, which lost 7 bases and 0 bases, there was a span of 12 bases. CDR3 length: 13 residues. The V gene's germline CDR1 is SQVTM and CDR2 ANQGSEA. CDR3 in DNA: TGCAGCGCCAGGCGAGCGGTGAACACTGAAGCTTTCTTT. It is translated as CSARRAVNTEAFF.

The chain links TRBV27 to TRBJ2-1, with D maybe TRBD2 (6 bases). Trimming stripped 6 bases from V and 1 base from J, with 16 bases between. Germline CDR1 is MNHEY and CDR2 is SMNVEV (reference sequence). This CDR3 has 16 amino acids. CDR3 bases: TGTGCCAGCAGATCCCTCAGGGCGGGATCCTACAATGAGCAGTTCTTC. This codes for CASRSLRAGSYNEQFF.

The chain is built from TRBV7-9 and TRBJ2-5; D possibly corresponds to TRBD2 (6 bases). Germline CDR1 is SEHNR and CDR2 is FQNEAQ (reference sequence). The V end lost 5 bases, the J end lost 5 bases, and 18 bases lay between the germline ends. This CDR3 contains 15 residues. CDR3 DNA sequence: TGTGCCAGCAGCCAGGAGGGAACAGAGTTGGAGACCCAGTACTTC. Residues: CASSQEGTELETQYF.

V and J are TRBV6-5 and TRBJ1-1; no reliable D call. Trimming shortened V by 2 bases and J by 7 bases, and 5 bases separated the two germline ends. CDR1 and CDR2 (germline): MNHEY, SVGAGI. This CDR3 is 11 amino acids long. CDR3 in amino acids: CASSYMNEAFF. The CDR3 region has the DNA TGTGCCAGCAGTTACATGAATGAAGCTTTCTTT.

This clone is a singleton in its sample. The V call is TRBV6-6, the J call TRBJ2-5; D is unresolved. The CDR3 sequence is 13 residues long. V was trimmed by 8 bases and J by 1 base, leaving 11 bases between them. Germline V gives CDR1 MNHNY, CDR2 SVGAGI (reference sequence). In DNA form, the CDR3 reads TGTGCCAGCTTCTCACAGAGCCAAGAGACCCAGTACTTC. This gives the protein CASFSQSQETQYF.

The gene calls are TRBV18 and TRBJ2-3; D is ambiguous. The CDR3 totals 16 residues. From germline, CDR1 is KGHSH and CDR2 LQKENI. V lost 0 bases, J lost 2 bases, and 12 bases lay in between. The CDR3, as DNA: TGTGCCAGCTCACCACCGGTCGTGGGGATCACAGATACGCAGTATTTT. This translates into CASSPPVVGITDTQYF. The whole variable domain, remainder taken from reference TRBV18 and TRBJ2-3, is NAGVMQNPRHLVRRRGQEARLRCSPMKGHSHVYWYRQLPEEGLKFMVYLQKENIIDESGMPKERFSAEFPKEGPSILRIQQVVRGDSAAYFCASSPPVVGITDTQYFGPGTRLTVL.

Comments on this clone: One end of the junction varies from germline; a read error may be responsible. The chain has TRBV5-1 and TRBJ2-1, with TRBD2 as a possible D gene (5 bases). This CDR3 spans 15 amino acids. Germline V gene sequence: CDR1 SGHRS, CDR2 YFSETQ. The CDR3 sequence: CAGSLGEGFYNEQFF. CDR3 DNA: TGCGCCGGCAGCTTGGGAGAGGGCTTCTACAATGAGCAGTTCTTC.

This clone was recorded only once. J is TRBJ2-2 and V is TRBV6-5, with D unresolved. V lost 7 bases and J 0 bases, leaving 6 bases between the germline ends. Germline-derived CDR1 and CDR2 are MNHEY and SVGAGI. The CDR3 is 13 amino acids. The CDR3 nucleotides are TGTGCCAGCATCGCCGCGAACACCGGGGAGCTGTTTTTT. Translated: CASIAANTGELFF.

V is TRBV7-9 and J is TRBJ2-5, with D perhaps TRBD2 (6 bases). The CDR3 loop spans 16 amino acids. Trimming shortened V by 1 base and J by 5 bases, and 17 bases separated the two germline ends. CDR1 and CDR2 from the germline V gene are SEHNR and FQNEAQ (reference sequence). The CDR3 sequence: CASSLVSKGGVETQYF. In DNA, the CDR3 is TGTGCCAGCAGCTTAGTATCCAAAGGAGGGGTGGAGACCCAGTACTTC. Based on the CDR3 plus reference TRBV7-9 and TRBJ2-5, the full variable domain is DTGVSQNPRHKITKRGQNVTFRCDPISEHNRLYWYRQTLGQGPEFLTYFQNEAQLEKSRLLSDRFSAERPKGSFSTLEIQRTEQGDSAMYLCASSLVSKGGVETQYFGPGTRLLVL.

This clone was seen once. V usage is TRBV6-5 and J usage is TRBJ2-3; D is uncertain. V was cut by 7 bases and J by 5 bases, with 13 bases left in between. The CDR3 has 13 residues. Germline V CDR1 and CDR2: MNHEY, SVGAGI. This CDR3 reads CASTRTVGDTQYF. CDR3 nucleotides: TGTGCCAGCACGCGGACGGTGGGAGATACGCAGTATTTT.

This clone was seen just once. The junction does not match germline at one end; this may be a read error. Additional DNA sequences in this sample encode the identical CDR3. The chain recombines TRBV28 with TRBJ1-5, with a possible D match to TRBD1 (6 bases). The CDR3 consists of 16 residues. The V gene's germline CDR1 is MDHEN and CDR2 SYDVKM. The CDR3, as DNA: TGTGCCAGTAGTTTGATAGGGGGTAGAAGCAATCAGCCCCAGCATTTT. Translating it yields CASSLIGGRSNQPQHF.

This chain joins TRBV30 and TRBJ2-2; D remains ambiguous. The CDR3 spans 13 residues. V was pared by 1 base and J by 3 bases, with 6 bases between. Germline CDR1 reads GTSNPN; CDR2 reads SVGIG (reference sequence). The CDR3 nucleotides are TGTGCCTGGAGTGCAGGTCACACCGGGGAGCTGTTTTTT. It yields the protein CAWSAGHTGELFF.